This T cell receptor (beta chain) was sequenced for a study of cytomegalovirus exposure and HLA in healthy donors. V lost 4 bases and J lost 9; bases outside the gene matches: 10. Per germline, CDR1 SQVTM and CDR2 ANQGSEA. There are 14 residues in the CDR3. Only a few counts were recorded for this clone. The target antigen is unknown. The study's findings and limits: HLA alleles showed associations with 16,951 TCR beta sequences in a later analysis, at a 0.05 false discovery rate. Presence/absence analyses supposed approximately even sequencing depth among donors.

Both 60 Vbeta primers and 13 Jbeta primers went into the PCR. Original processing notes: An analysis performed later counted 74 million or so unique TCR beta chains (approximately 10 million of them shared). Clones were read by immunoSEQ multiplex PCR, and TCRdb kept only the in-frame ones, dropping some. The D gene and trimming were derived from the DNA, and the V and J assignments and clone size from that table. The sample has about 200,000 clones; roughly 83% are singletons. This chain connects TRBV29-1 to TRBJ1-1, with 11 bases fitting TRBD1. The material sequenced was PBMCs. The clonotype comes from a male donor in good health and CMV-seropositive. The CDR3 coding sequence is TGCAGCGTTGTGGGACAGGGGGACACTGTAAAAGCTTTCTTT. Its protein product is CSVVGQGDTVKAFF.